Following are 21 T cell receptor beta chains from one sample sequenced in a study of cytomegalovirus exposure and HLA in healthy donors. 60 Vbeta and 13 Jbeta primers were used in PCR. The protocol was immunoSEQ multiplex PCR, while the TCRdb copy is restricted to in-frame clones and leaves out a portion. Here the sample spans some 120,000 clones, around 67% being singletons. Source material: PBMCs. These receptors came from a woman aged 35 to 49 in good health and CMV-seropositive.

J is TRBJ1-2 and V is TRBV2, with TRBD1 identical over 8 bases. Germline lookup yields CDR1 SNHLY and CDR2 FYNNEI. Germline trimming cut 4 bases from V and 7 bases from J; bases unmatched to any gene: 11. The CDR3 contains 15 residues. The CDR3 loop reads CASSGFAGGAAGYTF. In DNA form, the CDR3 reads TGTGCCAGCAGTGGATTCGCAGGGGGCGCTGCTGGCTACACCTTC. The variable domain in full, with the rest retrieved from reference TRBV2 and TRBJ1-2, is EPEVTQTPSHQVTQMGQEVILRCVPISNHLYFYWYRQILGQKVEFLVSFYNNEISEKSEIFDDQFSVERPDGSNFTLKIRSTKLEDSAMYFCASSGFAGGAAGYTFGSGTRLTVV.

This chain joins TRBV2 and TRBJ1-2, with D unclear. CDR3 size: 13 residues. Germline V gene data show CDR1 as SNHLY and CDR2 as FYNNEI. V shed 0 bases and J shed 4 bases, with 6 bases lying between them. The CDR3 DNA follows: TGTGCCAGCAGTGAAGCGGGCAGCTATGGCTACACCTTC. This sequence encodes CASSEAGSYGYTF.

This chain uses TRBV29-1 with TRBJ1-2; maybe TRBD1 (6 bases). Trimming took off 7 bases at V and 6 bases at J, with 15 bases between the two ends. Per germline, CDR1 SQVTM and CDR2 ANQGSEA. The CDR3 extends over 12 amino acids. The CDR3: CSGTDRRNGYTF. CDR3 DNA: TGCAGCGGGACCGACAGGAGGAATGGCTACACCTTC.

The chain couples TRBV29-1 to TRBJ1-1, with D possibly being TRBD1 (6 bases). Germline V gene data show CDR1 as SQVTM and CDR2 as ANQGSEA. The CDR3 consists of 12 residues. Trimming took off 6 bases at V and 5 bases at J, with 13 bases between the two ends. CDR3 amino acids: CSVSGGRTEAFF. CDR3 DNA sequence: TGCAGCGTCTCCGGGGGGCGAACTGAAGCTTTCTTT.

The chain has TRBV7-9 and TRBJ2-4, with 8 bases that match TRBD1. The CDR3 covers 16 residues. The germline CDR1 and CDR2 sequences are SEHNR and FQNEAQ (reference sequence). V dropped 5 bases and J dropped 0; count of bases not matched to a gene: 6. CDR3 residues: CASSATGDRAKNIQYF. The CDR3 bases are TGTGCCAGCAGCGCGACAGGGGACCGAGCCAAAAACATTCAGTACTTC.

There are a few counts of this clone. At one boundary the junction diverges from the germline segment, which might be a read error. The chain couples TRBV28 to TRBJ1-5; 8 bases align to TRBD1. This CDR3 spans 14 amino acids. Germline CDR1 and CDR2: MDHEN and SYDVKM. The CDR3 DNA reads TGTGCCAGCATTTTATCAGGGGGCTATCAGCCCCAGCATTTT. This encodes CASILSGGYQPQHF.

The CDR3 reads CAWSVETSGRAGLLSTDTQYF. The CDR3 DNA follows: TGTGCCTGGAGTGTAGAGACTAGCGGGAGGGCCGGCCTTCTAAGCACAGATACGCAGTATTTT. V gene TRBV30 combines with J gene TRBJ2-3, with 14 bases identical to TRBD2. Germline V gene lookup returns CDR1 GTSNPN and CDR2 SVGIG (reference sequence). This CDR3 contains 21 residues. V lost 0 bases and J lost 0; bases outside the gene matches: 14.

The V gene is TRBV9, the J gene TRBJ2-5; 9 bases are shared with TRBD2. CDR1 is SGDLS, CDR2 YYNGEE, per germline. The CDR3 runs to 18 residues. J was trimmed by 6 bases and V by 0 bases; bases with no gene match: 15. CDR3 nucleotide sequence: TGTGCCAGCAGCGTAGGACAGGGAGAAGCGGGGGGCCCTAAGACCCAGTACTTC. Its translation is CASSVGQGEAGGPKTQYF.

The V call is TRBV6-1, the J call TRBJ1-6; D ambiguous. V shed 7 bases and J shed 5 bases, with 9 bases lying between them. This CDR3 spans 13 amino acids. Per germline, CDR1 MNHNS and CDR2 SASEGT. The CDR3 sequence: CASTTGDNSPLHF. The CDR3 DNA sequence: TGTGCCAGCACGACCGGGGATAATTCACCCCTCCACTTT.

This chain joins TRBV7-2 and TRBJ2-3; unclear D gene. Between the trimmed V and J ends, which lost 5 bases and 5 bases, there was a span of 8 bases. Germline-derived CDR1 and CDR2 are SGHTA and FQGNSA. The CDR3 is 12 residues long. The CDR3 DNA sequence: TGTGCCAGCAGCCCATCTAGAGATACGCAGTATTTT. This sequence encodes CASSPSRDTQYF.

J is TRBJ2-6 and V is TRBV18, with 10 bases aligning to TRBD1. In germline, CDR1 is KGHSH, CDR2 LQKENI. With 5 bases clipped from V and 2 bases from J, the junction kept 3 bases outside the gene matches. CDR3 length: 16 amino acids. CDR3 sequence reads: CASSGGTGAGANVLTF. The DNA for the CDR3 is TGTGCCAGCTCAGGAGGGACAGGGGCTGGGGCCAACGTCCTGACTTTC.

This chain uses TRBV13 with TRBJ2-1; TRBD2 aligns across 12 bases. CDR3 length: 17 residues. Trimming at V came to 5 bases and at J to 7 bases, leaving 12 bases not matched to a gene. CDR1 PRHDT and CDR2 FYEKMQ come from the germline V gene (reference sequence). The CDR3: CASSPQSTSGSVNEQFF. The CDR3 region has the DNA TGTGCCAGCAGCCCGCAATCGACTAGCGGGAGTGTAAATGAGCAGTTCTTC.

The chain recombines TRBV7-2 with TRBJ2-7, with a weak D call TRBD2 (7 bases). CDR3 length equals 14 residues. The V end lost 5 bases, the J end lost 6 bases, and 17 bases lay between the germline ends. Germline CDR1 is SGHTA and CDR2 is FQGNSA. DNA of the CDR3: TGTGCCAGCAGCCCGGGACTAAAAGGGGGCGAGCAGTACTTC. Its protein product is CASSPGLKGGEQYF.

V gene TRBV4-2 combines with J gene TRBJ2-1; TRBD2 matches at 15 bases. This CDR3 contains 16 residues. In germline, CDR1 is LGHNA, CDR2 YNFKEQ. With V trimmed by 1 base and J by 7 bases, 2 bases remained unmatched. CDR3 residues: CASSQAGLAGGNEQFF. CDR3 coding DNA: TGTGCCAGCAGCCAAGCGGGACTAGCGGGGGGTAATGAGCAGTTCTTC.

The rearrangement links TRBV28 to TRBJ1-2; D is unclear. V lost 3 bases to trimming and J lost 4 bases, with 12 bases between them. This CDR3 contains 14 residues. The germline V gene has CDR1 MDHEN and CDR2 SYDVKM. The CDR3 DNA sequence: TGTGCCAGCAGTTTGGCCCGCGGCGGCTATGGCTACACCTTC. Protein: CASSLARGGYGYTF.

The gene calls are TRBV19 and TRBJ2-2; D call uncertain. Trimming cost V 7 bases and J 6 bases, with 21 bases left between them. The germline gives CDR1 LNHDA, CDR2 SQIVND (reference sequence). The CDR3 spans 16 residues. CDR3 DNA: TGTGCCAGTATGCCCAGTGGCGGATTAACGGCCGGGGAGCTGTTTTTT. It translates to CASMPSGGLTAGELFF.

This CDR3 reads CASSQDGATQYF. Here the CDR3 DNA reads TGTGCCAGCAGCCAAGATGGGGCGACCCAGTACTTC. This chain connects TRBV4-2 to TRBJ2-5, with TRBD1 as a possible D gene (5 bases). The CDR3 is 12 residues long. Trimming pared 0 bases from V and 7 bases from J, leaving 6 bases between. Germline V gene lookup returns CDR1 LGHNA and CDR2 YNFKEQ.

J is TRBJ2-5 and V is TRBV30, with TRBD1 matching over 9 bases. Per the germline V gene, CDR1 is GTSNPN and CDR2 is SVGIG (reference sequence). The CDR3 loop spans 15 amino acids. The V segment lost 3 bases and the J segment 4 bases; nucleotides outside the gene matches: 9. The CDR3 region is CAWRGNRGLRETQYF. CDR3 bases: TGTGCCTGGAGGGGTAACAGGGGGCTAAGAGAGACCCAGTACTTC.

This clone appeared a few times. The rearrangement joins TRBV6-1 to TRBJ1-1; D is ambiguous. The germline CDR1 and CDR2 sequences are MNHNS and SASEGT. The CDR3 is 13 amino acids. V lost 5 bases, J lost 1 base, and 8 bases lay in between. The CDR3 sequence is CASSHGQNTEAFF. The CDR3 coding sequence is TGTGCCAGCAGTCATGGGCAGAACACTGAAGCTTTCTTT.

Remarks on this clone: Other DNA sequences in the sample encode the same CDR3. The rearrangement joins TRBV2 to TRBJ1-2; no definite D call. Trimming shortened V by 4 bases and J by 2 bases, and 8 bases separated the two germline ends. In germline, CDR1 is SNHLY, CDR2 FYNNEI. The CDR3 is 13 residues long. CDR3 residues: CASSGQVNYGYTF. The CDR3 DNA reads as TGTGCCAGCAGTGGGCAGGTAAACTATGGCTACACCTTC.

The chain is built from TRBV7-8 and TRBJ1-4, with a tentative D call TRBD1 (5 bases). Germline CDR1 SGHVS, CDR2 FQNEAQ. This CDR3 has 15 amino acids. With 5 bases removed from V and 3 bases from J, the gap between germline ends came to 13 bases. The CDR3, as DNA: TGTGCCAGCAGCCCGCTGACAGCCCCTAATGAAAAACTGTTTTTT. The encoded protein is CASSPLTAPNEKLFF.